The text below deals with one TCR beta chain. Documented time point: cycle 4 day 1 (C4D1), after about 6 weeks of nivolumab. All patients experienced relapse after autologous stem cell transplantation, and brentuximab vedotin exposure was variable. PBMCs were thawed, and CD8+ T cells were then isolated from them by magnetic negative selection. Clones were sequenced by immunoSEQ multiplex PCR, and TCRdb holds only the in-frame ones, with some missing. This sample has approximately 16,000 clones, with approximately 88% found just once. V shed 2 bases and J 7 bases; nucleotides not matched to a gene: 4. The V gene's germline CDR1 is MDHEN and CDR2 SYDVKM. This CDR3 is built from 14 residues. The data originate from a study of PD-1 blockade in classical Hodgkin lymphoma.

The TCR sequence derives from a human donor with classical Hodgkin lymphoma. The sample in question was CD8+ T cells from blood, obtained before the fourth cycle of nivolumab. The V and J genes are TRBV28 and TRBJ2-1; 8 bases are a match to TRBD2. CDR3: CASSLLSSGNEQFF. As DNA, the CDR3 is TGTGCCAGCAGTTTACTGTCTAGCGGGAATGAGCAGTTCTTC.